This T cell receptor (beta chain) was obtained from a study of cytomegalovirus exposure and HLA in healthy donors. Repertoires were generated with immunoSEQ multiplex PCR, while TCRdb's copy carries only in-frame clones and drops some. The table lists over 200,000 clones, about 86% of them singletons. The CDR3 extends over 15 amino acids. V was clipped by 2 bases and J by 0 bases, with 8 bases between them. Germline V gives CDR1 MNHNS, CDR2 SASEGT. This chain connects TRBV6-1 to TRBJ2-1; D is perhaps TRBD2 (5 bases). The receptor was derived from a woman aged 18-29 years in good health and CMV-seronegative. Sequenced sample: PBMCs. The chain's CDR3 is CASSEMAGSYNEQFF. The CDR3 nucleotides read TGTGCCAGCAGTGAAATGGCGGGCTCCTACAATGAGCAGTTCTTC.